The 27 T cell receptor beta chains below all came from one sample that was sequenced in a study of PD-L1 blockade in urothelial cancer. Assay: immunoSEQ multiplex PCR; the TCRdb copy retains only in-frame clones and omits some. The sample records roughly 91,000 clones, over 65% being singletons. Time point noted: pretreatment peripheral blood. The material was PBMCs, obtained around atezolizumab (anti-PD-L1) treatment. All receptors come from a man aged 55-75 years with urothelial cancer.

The chain combines TRBV9 with TRBJ1-2, with D possibly matching TRBD1 (5 bases). The CDR3 spans 15 residues. V lost 4 bases and J 0 bases, leaving 13 bases between the germline ends. Per germline, CDR1 SGDLS and CDR2 YYNGEE. DNA of the CDR3: TGTGCCAGCAGCACAAGACAGAAAGCTAACTATGGCTACACCTTC. This translates into CASSTRQKANYGYTF.

The gene calls are TRBV5-4 and TRBJ2-7, with TRBD1 matching 11 bases. The V gene end was trimmed by 4 bases and the J gene end by 0 bases; junction bases not matched to a gene: 3. Germline CDR1 and CDR2: SGHNT and YYREEE (reference sequence). CDR3 size: 15 residues. As DNA, the CDR3 is TGTGCCAGCAGCCAGGACAGGGGGCCCTCCTACGAGCAGTACTTC. Its translation: CASSQDRGPSYEQYF. Full variable domain (missing parts from reference TRBV5-4 and TRBJ2-7): ETGVTQSPTHLIKTRGQQVTLRCSSQSGHNTVSWYQQALGQGPQFIFQYYREEENGRGNFPPRFSGLQFPNYSSELNVNALELDDSALYLCASSQDRGPSYEQYFGPGTRLTVT.

The chain carries TRBV30 and TRBJ1-1, with no clear D. This CDR3 comprises 14 residues. CDR1 is GTSNPN, CDR2 SVGIG, per germline (reference sequence). V was clipped by 3 bases and J by 0 bases, with 11 bases between them. The CDR3 loop reads CAWRDGGLNTEAFF. Written as DNA, the CDR3 is TGTGCCTGGAGGGACGGAGGTTTGAACACTGAAGCTTTCTTT.

The chain uses TRBV2 and TRBJ1-1; TRBD1 matches 10 bases. This CDR3 is 15 amino acids long. The germline V gene encodes CDR1 SNHLY and CDR2 FYNNEI. Unmatched junction bases numbered 5, after V lost 6 bases and J lost 1 base. CDR3 residues: CASRAWDRGNTEAFF. The CDR3 DNA follows: TGTGCCAGCAGGGCCTGGGACAGGGGGAACACTGAAGCTTTCTTT.

The chain uses TRBV7-9 and TRBJ1-1; D not certain. The CDR3 loop spans 14 amino acids. With 1 base removed from V and 3 bases from J, the gap between germline ends came to 9 bases. Germline V lookup: CDR1 SEHNR, CDR2 FQNEAQ (reference sequence). The CDR3 DNA sequence: TGTGCCAGCAGCTTAGGGGCAACTTACACTGAAGCTTTCTTT. Its translation: CASSLGATYTEAFF.

The chain joins TRBV10-1 to TRBJ1-1, with D unclear. Germline assignment: CDR1 WNHNN and CDR2 SYGVQD (reference sequence). This CDR3 has 12 residues. Trimming stripped 3 bases from V and 1 base from J, with 3 bases between. CDR3 nucleotide sequence: TGCGCCAGCAGTGATCGGAACACTGAAGCTTTCTTT. This gives the protein CASSDRNTEAFF.

This CDR3 reads CASSTQTGLQAFF. Written as DNA, the CDR3 is TGTGCCAGTAGTACCCAGACAGGGCTACAAGCTTTCTTT. The chain has TRBV19 and TRBJ1-1; 7 bases are shared with TRBD1. Germline V gene data show CDR1 as LNHDA and CDR2 as SQIVND (reference sequence). J gave up 9 bases and V 4 bases, and 8 bases lay outside the gene matches. This CDR3 comprises 13 residues.

This clone came up once. The chain is built from TRBV5-1 and TRBJ2-7; D may be TRBD2 (6 bases). The CDR3 is made up of 15 amino acids. Germline V gene data show CDR1 as SGHRS and CDR2 as YFSETQ. The germline V and J ends were trimmed by 0 bases and 2 bases, with 12 bases remaining between them. The CDR3 sequence: CASSLGLAPAYEQYF. The CDR3 region has the DNA TGCGCCAGCAGCTTGGGGCTAGCGCCCGCCTACGAGCAGTACTTC.

V gene TRBV2 combines with J gene TRBJ1-5; perhaps TRBD1 as D (5 bases). The CDR3 loop spans 15 amino acids. V was shortened by 7 bases and J by 12 bases, with 25 bases between the two germline ends. The germline V gene has CDR1 SNHLY and CDR2 FYNNEI. The CDR3 sequence is CASTPERVLRGSQHF. In nucleotides, the CDR3 is TGTGCCAGCACTCCAGAGAGGGTCCTCCGGGGGAGCCAGCATTTT.

The rearrangement uses TRBV7-9 and TRBJ1-2, with D possibly TRBD1 on 5 matching bases. Trimming cost V 5 bases and J 5 bases, with 21 bases left between them. CDR1 is SEHNR and CDR2 is FQNEAQ in the germline V gene (reference sequence). This CDR3 spans 16 amino acids. CDR3 sequence: CASSQPGGRTSYGYTF. The CDR3 coding sequence is TGTGCCAGCAGCCAGCCCGGGGGACGAACTTCTTATGGCTACACCTTC.

The J gene is TRBJ1-1, the V gene TRBV11-3; D is possibly TRBD1 (5 bases). The V and J ends lost 4 bases and 2 bases respectively, with 11 bases between them. Germline V CDR1 and CDR2: SGHNT, YENEEA. The CDR3 loop spans 14 amino acids. DNA for the CDR3: TGTGCCAGCAGCTCCCAGGGCACAAACACTGAAGCTTTCTTT. Amino acids: CASSSQGTNTEAFF.

The J gene is TRBJ1-2, the V gene TRBV18, with 8 bases fitting TRBD1. Germline V CDR1 and CDR2: KGHSH, LQKENI. Trimming cost V 3 bases and J 8 bases; bases outside gene matches: 8. This CDR3 is 14 amino acids long. CDR3 sequence reads: CASSPSGGWEGYTF. The CDR3 DNA is TGTGCCAGCTCACCTTCAGGGGGCTGGGAGGGCTACACCTTC.

The chain employs TRBV18 and TRBJ2-7, with TRBD1 identical over 7 bases. Germline V gives CDR1 KGHSH, CDR2 LQKENI. The V segment lost 1 base and the J segment 2 bases; nucleotides outside the gene matches: 5. This CDR3 comprises 15 residues. The CDR3 loop reads CASSPLQGLPYEQYF. The CDR3 nucleotides read TGTGCCAGCTCACCACTACAGGGGTTACCCTACGAGCAGTACTTC. Full variable domain (outside the CDR3, taken from reference TRBV18 and TRBJ2-7): NAGVMQNPRHLVRRRGQEARLRCSPMKGHSHVYWYRQLPEEGLKFMVYLQKENIIDESGMPKERFSAEFPKEGPSILRIQQVVRGDSAAYFCASSPLQGLPYEQYFGPGTRLTVT.

This clone was detected a few times. The chain recombines TRBV2 with TRBJ2-1; 14 nucleotides match TRBD2. Germline V gene sequence: CDR1 SNHLY, CDR2 FYNNEI. V lost 4 bases, J lost 6 bases, and 8 bases stayed unmatched. The CDR3 spans 17 residues. The CDR3 is CASSADQTSGGVNEQFF. In nucleotides, the CDR3 is TGTGCCAGCAGTGCCGACCAGACTAGCGGGGGGGTCAATGAGCAGTTCTTC.

This sequence joins TRBV5-8 and TRBJ2-3; perhaps TRBD2 as D (5 bases). The length of the CDR3 is 15 residues. Per the germline V gene, CDR1 is SGHTS and CDR2 is YDEGEE. V was pared by 4 bases and J by 4 bases, with 16 bases between. CDR3 sequence: CASSRGERVPDTQYF. The CDR3 coding sequence is TGTGCCAGCAGCCGAGGCGAGAGGGTACCAGATACGCAGTATTTT.

This rearrangement joins TRBV10-3 to TRBJ2-5; D perhaps matches TRBD1 (5 bases). The CDR3 runs to 13 residues. V lost 4 bases and J 5 bases, leaving 11 bases between the germline ends. Germline CDR1 and CDR2: ENHRY and SYGVKD. This CDR3 is CAISVGQGETQYF. The CDR3 coding sequence is TGTGCCATCAGTGTCGGCCAGGGTGAGACCCAGTACTTC.

This chain links TRBV2 with TRBJ2-7, with 11 nucleotides matching TRBD2. V gave up 5 bases and J gave up 2 bases; unmatched junction bases: 14. The CDR3 covers 18 residues. Germline CDR1 is SNHLY and CDR2 is FYNNEI. The DNA of the CDR3 is TGTGCCAGCAGTTCCAGACTAGCGGGGACCCAAGGTACCTACGAGCAGTACTTC. It codes for CASSSRLAGTQGTYEQYF.

This sequence joins TRBV19 and TRBJ1-5; D gene ambiguous. The CDR3 contains 14 residues. The V gene lost 1 base and the J gene lost 3 bases, with 7 bases spanning the gap. Looked up from germline, CDR1 is LNHDA and CDR2 is SQIVND (reference sequence). This CDR3 is CASSIGLPNQPQHF. In nucleotides, the CDR3 is TGTGCCAGTAGTATAGGACTGCCCAATCAGCCCCAGCATTTT.

This chain uses TRBV4-3 with TRBJ2-2, with 12 bases matching TRBD2. The CDR3 totals 16 residues. Germline CDR1 reads LGHNA; CDR2 reads YSLEER. With V trimmed by 3 bases and J by 6 bases, 5 bases remained unmatched. DNA for the CDR3: TGCGCCAGCAGCCATGGGACTAGCGGGTTCGCCGGGGAGCTGTTTTTT. Translated, it gives CASSHGTSGFAGELFF.

The CDR3 region is CASIGTDTQYF. The CDR3 coding sequence is TGTGCCAGCATCGGCACAGATACGCAGTATTTT. The gene calls are TRBV6-1 and TRBJ2-3; no clear D. CDR1 and CDR2 (germline): MNHNS, SASEGT. V lost 7 bases to trimming and J lost 1 base, with 3 bases between them. The CDR3 has 11 amino acids.

This clone showed up just once. CDR3 nucleotide sequence: TGTGCCAGCAGCTTAGCGCGGGGGGGGTCGGCCGGGGAGCTGTTTTTT. Residues: CASSLARGGSAGELFF. The chain joins TRBV7-2 to TRBJ2-2; 9 nucleotides agree with TRBD2. The CDR3 has 16 residues. V lost 0 bases and J lost 6; bases outside the gene matches: 5. Per germline, CDR1 SGHTA and CDR2 FQGNSA.

The chain is built from TRBV27 and TRBJ1-1, with TRBD1 matching 9 bases. The CDR3 spans 15 residues. V shed 6 bases, J shed 1 base, and the junction held 6 bases outside the gene matches. Germline CDR1 and CDR2: MNHEY and SMNVEV (reference sequence). The CDR3 DNA sequence: TGTGCCAGCAGCCGATACAGGGGGCAGAACACTGAAGCTTTCTTT. It is translated as CASSRYRGQNTEAFF.

This clone was counted a few times. The rearrangement links TRBV5-1 to TRBJ1-2; TRBD1 might be the D (5 bases). Trimming cost V 3 bases and J 8 bases, with 11 bases left between them. The CDR3 has 12 amino acids. The germline V gene has CDR1 SGHRS and CDR2 YFSETQ. Written as DNA, the CDR3 is TGCGCCAGCAGCTCGTGGGGCAACGGCTACACCTTC. As protein: CASSSWGNGYTF.

The rearrangement uses TRBV4-3 and TRBJ2-6, with a weak D call TRBD2 (5 bases). The ends were cut back, 0 bases at V and 2 bases at J, with 8 bases in the middle. The CDR3 extends over 16 amino acids. Per germline, CDR1 LGHNA and CDR2 YSLEER. DNA for the CDR3: TGCGCCAGCAGCCAAGATAACGGGGCTGGGGCCAACGTCCTGACTTTC. It codes for CASSQDNGAGANVLTF.

The V call is TRBV4-2, the J call TRBJ1-1, with D perhaps matching TRBD1 (6 bases). Germline CDR1 and CDR2: LGHNA and YNFKEQ. The CDR3 has 15 residues. The ends were cut back, 1 base at V and 2 bases at J, with 11 bases in the middle. This CDR3 reads CASSQVGQPNTEAFF. The CDR3 bases are TGTGCCAGCAGCCAAGTTGGACAGCCAAACACTGAAGCTTTCTTT.

The chain joins TRBV5-1 to TRBJ2-5; the match to TRBD1 covers 9 bases. This CDR3 has 16 residues. Germline assignment: CDR1 SGHRS and CDR2 YFSETQ. J lost 4 bases, V lost 0 bases, and 7 bases had no gene match. DNA of the CDR3: TGCGCCAGCAGCTTGGGGGACAGGGTGACCGGAGAGACCCAGTACTTC. Its protein is CASSLGDRVTGETQYF. Using reference TRBV5-1 and TRBJ2-5 for the parts outside the CDR3, the full variable domain is KAGVTQTPRYLIKTRGQQVTLSCSPISGHRSVSWYQQTPGQGLQFLFEYFSETQRNKGNFPGRFSGRQFSNSRSEMNVSTLELGDSALYLCASSLGDRVTGETQYFGPGTRLLVL.

The chain is built from TRBV27 and TRBJ2-7; 8 bases map to TRBD2. V lost 4 bases and J lost 3; bases outside the gene matches: 2. Germline V gene lookup returns CDR1 MNHEY and CDR2 SMNVEV (reference sequence). CDR3 size: 13 residues. DNA for the CDR3: TGTGCCAGCAGTTCCGGGGGGGGCTACGAGCAGTACTTC. This encodes CASSSGGGYEQYF.